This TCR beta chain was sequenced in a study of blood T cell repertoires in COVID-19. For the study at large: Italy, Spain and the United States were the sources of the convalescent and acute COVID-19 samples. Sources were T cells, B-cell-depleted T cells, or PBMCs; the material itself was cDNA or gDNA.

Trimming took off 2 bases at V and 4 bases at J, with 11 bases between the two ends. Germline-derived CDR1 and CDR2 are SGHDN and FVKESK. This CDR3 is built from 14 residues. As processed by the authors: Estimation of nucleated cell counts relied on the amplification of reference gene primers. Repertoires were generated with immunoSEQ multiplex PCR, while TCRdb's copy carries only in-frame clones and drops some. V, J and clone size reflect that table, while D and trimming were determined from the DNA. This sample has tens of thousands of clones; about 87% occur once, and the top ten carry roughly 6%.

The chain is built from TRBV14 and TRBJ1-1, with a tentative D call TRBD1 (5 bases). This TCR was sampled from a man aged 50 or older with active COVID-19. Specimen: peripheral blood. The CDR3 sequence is CASSQRGAGTEAFF. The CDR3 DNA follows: TGTGCCAGCAGCCAAAGGGGAGCGGGCACTGAAGCTTTCTTT. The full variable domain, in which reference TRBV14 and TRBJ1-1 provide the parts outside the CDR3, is EAGVTQFPSHSVIEKGQTVTLRCDPISGHDNLYWYRRVMGKEIKFLLHFVKESKQDESGMPNNRFLAERTGGTYSTLKVQPAELEDSGVYFCASSQRGAGTEAFFGQGTRLTVV.